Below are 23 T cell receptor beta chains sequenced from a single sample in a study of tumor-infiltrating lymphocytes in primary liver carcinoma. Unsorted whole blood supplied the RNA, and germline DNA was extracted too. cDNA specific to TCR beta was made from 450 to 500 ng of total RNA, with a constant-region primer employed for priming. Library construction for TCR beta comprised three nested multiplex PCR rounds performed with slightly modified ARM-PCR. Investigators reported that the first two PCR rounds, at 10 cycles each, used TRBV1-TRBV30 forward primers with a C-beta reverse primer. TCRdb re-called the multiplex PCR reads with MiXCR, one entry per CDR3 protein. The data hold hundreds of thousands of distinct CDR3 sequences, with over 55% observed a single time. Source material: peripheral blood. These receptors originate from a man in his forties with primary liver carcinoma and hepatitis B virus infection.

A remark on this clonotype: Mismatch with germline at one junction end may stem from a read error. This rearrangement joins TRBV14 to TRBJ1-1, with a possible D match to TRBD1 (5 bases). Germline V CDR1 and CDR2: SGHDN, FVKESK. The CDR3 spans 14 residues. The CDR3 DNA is TGTGCCAGCTGCCAAAGGGGCTGGAACACTGAAGCTTTCTTT. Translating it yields CASCQRGWNTEAFF.

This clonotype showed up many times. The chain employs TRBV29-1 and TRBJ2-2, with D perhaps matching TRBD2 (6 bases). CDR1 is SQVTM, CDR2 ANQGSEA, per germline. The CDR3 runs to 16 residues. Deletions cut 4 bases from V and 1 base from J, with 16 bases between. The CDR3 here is CSVVKEGTENTGELFF. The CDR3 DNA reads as TGCAGCGTTGTTAAGGAGGGGACGGAGAACACCGGGGAGCTGTTTTTT.

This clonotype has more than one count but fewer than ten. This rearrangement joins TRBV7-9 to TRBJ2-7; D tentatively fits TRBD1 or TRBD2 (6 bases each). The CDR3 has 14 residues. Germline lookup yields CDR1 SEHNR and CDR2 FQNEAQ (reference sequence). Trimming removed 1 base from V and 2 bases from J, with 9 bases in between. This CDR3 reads CASSLGRGAYEQYF. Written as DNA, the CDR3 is TGTGCCAGCAGCTTAGGGAGGGGGGCCTACGAGCAGTACTTC.

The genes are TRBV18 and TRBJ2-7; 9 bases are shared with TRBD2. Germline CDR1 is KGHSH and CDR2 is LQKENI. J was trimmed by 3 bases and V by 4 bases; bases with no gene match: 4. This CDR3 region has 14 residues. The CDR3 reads CASSRSSGSYEQYF. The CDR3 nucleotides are TGTGCCAGCTCACGGAGTAGCGGGAGCTACGAGCAGTACTTC.

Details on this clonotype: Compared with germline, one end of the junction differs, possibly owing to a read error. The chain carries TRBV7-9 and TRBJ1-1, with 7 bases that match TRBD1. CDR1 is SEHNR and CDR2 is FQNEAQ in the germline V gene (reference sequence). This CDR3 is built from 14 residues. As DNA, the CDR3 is TGTGCCAGCAGTTCGCAGGGGGGTAACACAGAAGCTTTCTTT. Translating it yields CASSSQGGNTEAFF.

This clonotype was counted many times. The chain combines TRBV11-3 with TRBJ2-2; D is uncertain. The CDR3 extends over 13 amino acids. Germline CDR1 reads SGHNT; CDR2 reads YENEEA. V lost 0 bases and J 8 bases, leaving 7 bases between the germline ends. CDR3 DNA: TGTGCCAGCAGCTTAGAAGCCGAAGGGGAGCTGTTTTTT. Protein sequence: CASSLEAEGELFF.

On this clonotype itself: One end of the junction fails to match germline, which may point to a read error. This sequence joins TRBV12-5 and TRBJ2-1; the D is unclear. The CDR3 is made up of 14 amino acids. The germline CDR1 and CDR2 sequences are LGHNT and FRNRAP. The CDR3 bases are TGTGCTAGTGGTTTGGGGAGCTCCTGCAATGAGCAGTTCTTC. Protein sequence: CASGLGSSCNEQFF.

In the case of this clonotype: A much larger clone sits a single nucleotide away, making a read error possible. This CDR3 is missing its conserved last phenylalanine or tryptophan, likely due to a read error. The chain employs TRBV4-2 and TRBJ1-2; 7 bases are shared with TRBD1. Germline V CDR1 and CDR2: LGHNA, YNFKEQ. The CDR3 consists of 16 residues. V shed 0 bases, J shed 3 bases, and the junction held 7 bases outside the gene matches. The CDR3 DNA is TGTGCCAGCAGCCAAGATCTGGGACAGCCTTACTATGGCTACACCATC. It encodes CASSQDLGQPYYGYTI.

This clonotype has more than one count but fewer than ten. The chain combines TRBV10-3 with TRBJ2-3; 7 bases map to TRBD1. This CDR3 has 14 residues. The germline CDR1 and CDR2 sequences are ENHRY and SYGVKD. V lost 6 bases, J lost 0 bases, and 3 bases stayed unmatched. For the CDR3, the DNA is TGTGCCATCAGGGGGACAGTCAGCACAGATACGCAGTATTTT. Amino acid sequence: CAIRGTVSTDTQYF.

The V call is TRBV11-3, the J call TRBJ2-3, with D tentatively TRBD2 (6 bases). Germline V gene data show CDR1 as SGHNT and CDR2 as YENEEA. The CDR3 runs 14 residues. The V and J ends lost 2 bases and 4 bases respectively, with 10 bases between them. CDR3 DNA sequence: TGTGCCAGCAGCTTAATGGAGGGAGCAGATACGCAGTATTTT. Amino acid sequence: CASSLMEGADTQYF.

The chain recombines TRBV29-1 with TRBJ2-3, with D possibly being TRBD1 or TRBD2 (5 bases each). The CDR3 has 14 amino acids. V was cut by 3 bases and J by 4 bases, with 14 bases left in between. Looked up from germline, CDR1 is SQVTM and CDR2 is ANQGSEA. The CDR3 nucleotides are TGCAGCGTTGAGAGGAGAGGGGTGGCAGATACGCAGTATTTT. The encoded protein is CSVERRGVADTQYF.

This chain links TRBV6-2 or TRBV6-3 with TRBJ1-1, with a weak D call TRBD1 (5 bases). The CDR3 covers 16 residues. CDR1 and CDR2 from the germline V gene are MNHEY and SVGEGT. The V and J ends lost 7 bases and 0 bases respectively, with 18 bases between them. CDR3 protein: CASIYKQGRMNTEAFF. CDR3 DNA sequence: TGTGCCAGCATTTATAAGCAGGGCCGAATGAACACTGAAGCTTTCTTT.

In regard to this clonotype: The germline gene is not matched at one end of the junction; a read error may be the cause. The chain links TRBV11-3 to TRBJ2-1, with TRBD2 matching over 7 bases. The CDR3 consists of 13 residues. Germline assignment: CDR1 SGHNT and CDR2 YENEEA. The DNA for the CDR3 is TGTGCCAGCAGCTCGGGAGGTTGCTGGGAGCGGTTCTTC. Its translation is CASSSGGCWERFF. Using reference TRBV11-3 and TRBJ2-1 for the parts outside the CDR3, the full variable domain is EAGVVQSPRYKIIEKKQPVAFWCNPISGHNTLYWYLQNLGQGPELLIRYENEEAVDDSQLPKDRFSAERLKGVDSTLKIQPAELGDSAVYLCASSSGGCWERFFGPGTRLTVL.

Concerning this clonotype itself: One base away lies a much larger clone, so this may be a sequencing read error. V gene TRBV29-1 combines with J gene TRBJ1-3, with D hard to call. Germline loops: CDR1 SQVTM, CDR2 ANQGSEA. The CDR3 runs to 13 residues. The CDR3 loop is CSIERQDGNTIYF. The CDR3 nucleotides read TGCAGCATTGAACGGCAGGATGGAAACACCATATATTTT.

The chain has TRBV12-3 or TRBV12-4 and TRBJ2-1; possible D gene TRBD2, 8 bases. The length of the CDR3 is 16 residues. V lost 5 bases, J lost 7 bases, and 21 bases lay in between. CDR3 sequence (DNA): TGTGCCAGCAGTCTGTTACAGGGGCTAGCGGGTAATGAGCAGTTCTTC. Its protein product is CASSLLQGLAGNEQFF.

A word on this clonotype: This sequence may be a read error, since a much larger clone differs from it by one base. The CDR3 region is CAISSDRGGDYGYTF. The CDR3 region has the DNA TGTGCCATCAGTAGCGACAGGGGAGGCGACTATGGCTACACCTTC. The J gene is TRBJ1-2, the V gene TRBV10-3, with 8 bases lining up with TRBD1. This CDR3 has 15 residues. Losses at the gene ends were 5 bases for V and 3 bases for J; bases not matched to a gene: 8. Germline CDR1 is ENHRY and CDR2 is SYGVKD.

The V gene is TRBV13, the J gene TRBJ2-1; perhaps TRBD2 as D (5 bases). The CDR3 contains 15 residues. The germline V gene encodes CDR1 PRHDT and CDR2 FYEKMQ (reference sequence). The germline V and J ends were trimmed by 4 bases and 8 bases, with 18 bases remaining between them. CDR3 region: CASSWASRRRDEQFF. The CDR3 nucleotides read TGTGCCAGCAGCTGGGCTAGCAGGAGGAGAGATGAGCAGTTCTTC.

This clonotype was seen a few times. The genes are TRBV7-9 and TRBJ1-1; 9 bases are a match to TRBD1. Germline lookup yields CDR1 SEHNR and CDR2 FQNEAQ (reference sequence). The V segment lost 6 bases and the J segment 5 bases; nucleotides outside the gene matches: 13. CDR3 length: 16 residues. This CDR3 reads CASRAPGQGGDTEAFF. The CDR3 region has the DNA TGTGCCAGCAGAGCCCCGGGACAGGGTGGTGATACTGAAGCTTTCTTT.

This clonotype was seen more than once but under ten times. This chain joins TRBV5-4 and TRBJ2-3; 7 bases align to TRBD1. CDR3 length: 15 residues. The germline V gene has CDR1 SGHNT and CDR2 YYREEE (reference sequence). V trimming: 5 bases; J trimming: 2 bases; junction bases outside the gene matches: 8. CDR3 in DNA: TGTGCCAGCAGGTCCGGGACAGCCGCCACAGATACGCAGTATTTT. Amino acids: CASRSGTAATDTQYF.

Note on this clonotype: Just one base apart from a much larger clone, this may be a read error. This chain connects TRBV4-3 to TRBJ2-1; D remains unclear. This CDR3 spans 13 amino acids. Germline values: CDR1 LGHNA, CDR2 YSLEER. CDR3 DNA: TGCGCCAACAGCCAAGATCAAGGGAATGAGCAGTTCTTC. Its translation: CANSQDQGNEQFF.

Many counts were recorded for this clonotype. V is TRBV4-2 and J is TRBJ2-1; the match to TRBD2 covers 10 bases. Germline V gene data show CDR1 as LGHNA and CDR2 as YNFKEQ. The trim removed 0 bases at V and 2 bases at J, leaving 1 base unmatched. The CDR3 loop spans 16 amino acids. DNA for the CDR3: TGTGCCAGCAGCCAAGAAGGACTAGCGGCCTACAATGAGCAGTTCTTC. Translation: CASSQEGLAAYNEQFF.

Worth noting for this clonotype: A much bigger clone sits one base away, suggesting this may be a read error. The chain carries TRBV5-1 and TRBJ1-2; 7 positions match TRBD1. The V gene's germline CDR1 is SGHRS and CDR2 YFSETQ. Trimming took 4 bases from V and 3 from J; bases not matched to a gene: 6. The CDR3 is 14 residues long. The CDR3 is CASSPRDSDYGYTF. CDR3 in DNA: TGCGCCAGCAGCCCCCGGGACAGTGACTATGGCTACACCTTC.

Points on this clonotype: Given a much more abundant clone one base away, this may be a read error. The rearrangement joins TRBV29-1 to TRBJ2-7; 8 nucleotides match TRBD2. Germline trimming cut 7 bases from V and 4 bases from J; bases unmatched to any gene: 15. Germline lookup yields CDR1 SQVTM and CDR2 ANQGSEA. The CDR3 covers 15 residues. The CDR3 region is CSAGGGTLPSYEQYF. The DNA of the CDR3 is TGCAGCGCGGGGGGGGGGACTTTACCCTCATACGAGCAGTACTTC.